Following are 25 T cell receptor beta chains from one sample sequenced in a study of T-cell memory formation after mild COVID-19. TCRdb re-called the 5' RACE reads through MiXCR, storing one row per CDR3 protein. There are approximately 440,000 distinct CDR3 sequences in the sample; 15% to 20% occur only once, and more than 8% lies in the top ten. Sequenced material: PBMCs or a T cell subset sorted from them (not recorded which). All receptors derive from an adult woman who had mild COVID-19 (a few samples of this study predate the infection). Cell type and time point are not known.

This clonotype was found many times. The V and J genes are TRBV4-3 and TRBJ2-1; the D gene could be TRBD1 or TRBD2 (5 bases each). CDR1 is LGHNA and CDR2 is YSLEER in the germline V gene. The ends were cut back, 4 bases at V and 7 bases at J, with 11 bases in the middle. This CDR3 spans 13 amino acids. The CDR3 sequence: CASSLRGLNEQFF. The CDR3 bases are TGCGCCAGCAGCCTCCGGGGCCTGAATGAGCAGTTCTTC.

This clonotype was recorded a few times. This chain joins TRBV5-1 and TRBJ2-2, with D possibly being TRBD2 (5 bases). Looked up from germline, CDR1 is SGHRS and CDR2 is YFSETQ. Trimming removed 5 bases from V and 10 bases from J, with 15 bases in between. This CDR3 comprises 13 residues. CDR3 DNA sequence: TGCGCCAGCAGGGGAACGGGATCGGTGGAGCTGTTTTTT. Residues: CASRGTGSVELFF.

The chain combines TRBV11-2 with TRBJ1-4; TRBD1 matches 8 bases. Germline CDR1 is SGHAT and CDR2 is FQNNGV. CDR3 length: 15 residues. V trimming: 0 bases; J trimming: 7 bases; junction bases outside the gene matches: 4. The CDR3 sequence: CASSLESGGGEKLFF. DNA of the CDR3: TGTGCCAGCAGCTTAGAGTCAGGGGGCGGTGAAAAACTGTTTTTT. Complete variable domain (other parts from reference TRBV11-2 and TRBJ1-4): EAGVAQSPRYKIIEKRQSVAFWCNPISGHATLYWYQQILGQGPKLLIQFQNNGVVDDSQLPKDRFSAERLKGVDSTLKIQPAKLEDSAVYLCASSLESGGGEKLFFGSGTQLSVL.

This clonotype was detected only a few times. The chain is built from TRBV23-1 and TRBJ1-1, with unresolved D. TRBV23-1 is flagged as an ORF with uncertain function. The CDR3 is made up of 15 amino acids. V dropped 4 bases and J dropped 0 bases, with 12 bases sitting between them. CDR3 protein: CASSRLGSMNTEAFF. In nucleotides, the CDR3 is TGCGCCAGCAGTCGACTCGGTAGCATGAACACTGAAGCTTTCTTT.

The V call is TRBV27, the J call TRBJ2-7, with 7 positions matching TRBD2. This CDR3 is built from 16 residues. The germline gives CDR1 MNHEY, CDR2 SMNVEV (reference sequence). V trimming: 2 bases; J trimming: 4 bases; junction bases outside the gene matches: 11. The CDR3 spells CASSLRTGTTYYEQYF. The CDR3 DNA reads as TGTGCCAGCAGTTTACGGACCGGGACTACTTATTACGAGCAGTACTTC.

The rearrangement links TRBV5-1 to TRBJ1-4, with 7 bases aligning to TRBD1. Looked up from germline, CDR1 is SGHRS and CDR2 is YFSETQ. The CDR3 covers 13 residues. Germline trimming cut 5 bases from V and 5 bases from J; bases unmatched to any gene: 3. CDR3 residues: CASRPGGNEKLFF. CDR3 nucleotides: TGCGCCAGCAGACCAGGGGGGAATGAAAAACTGTTTTTT.

About this clonotype: A read error may produce the germline difference seen at one junction end. The J gene is TRBJ2-3, the V gene TRBV7-7; D gene uncertain. Germline CDR1 is SSHAT and CDR2 is FNYEAQ (reference sequence). The CDR3 spans 13 residues. CDR3 sequence reads: CASSPQLADTQYF. The CDR3 DNA is TGTGCTAGCAGCCCACAATTAGCAGATACGCAGTATTTT. Full variable domain (missing parts from reference TRBV7-7 and TRBJ2-3): GAGVSQSPRYKVTKRGQDVTLRCDPISSHATLYWYQQALGQGPEFLTYFNYEAQPDKSGLPSDRFSAERPEGSISTLTIQRTEQRDSAMYRCASSPQLADTQYFGPGTRLTVL.

The V gene is TRBV6-1, the J gene TRBJ1-6; 10 bases match TRBD1. The trim removed 1 base at V and 10 bases at J, leaving 4 bases unmatched. The CDR3 spans 15 residues. CDR1 and CDR2 from the germline V gene are MNHNS and SASEGT. This CDR3 is CASSEGDRGQSPLHF. CDR3 DNA sequence: TGTGCCAGCAGTGAAGGCGACAGGGGGCAATCACCCCTCCACTTT.

This clonotype was counted at least ten times. CDR3 region: CASSKCTGTGEETQYF. CDR3 in DNA: TGTGCCAGCAGCAAATGCACAGGGACAGGGGAAGAGACCCAGTACTTC. This chain connects TRBV21-1 to TRBJ2-5; no DNA check was done on the table's D call, TRBD1. TRBV21-1 is a pseudogene segment. This CDR3 is built from 16 residues.

In this sample, this clonotype turned up a few times. This sequence joins TRBV4-1 and TRBJ2-1; TRBD2 might be the D (5 bases). Germline V gene lookup returns CDR1 MGHRA and CDR2 YSYEKL. The CDR3 is 15 amino acids. V dropped 0 bases and J dropped 4 bases, with 10 bases sitting between them. CDR3 sequence reads: CASSQEAVPYNEQFF. The CDR3 coding sequence is TGCGCCAGCAGCCAAGAAGCGGTGCCATACAATGAGCAGTTCTTC.

The chain employs TRBV24-1 and TRBJ2-1; tentatively, D is TRBD2 (6 bases). Trimming removed 4 bases at V and 10 bases at J, with 19 bases between. Germline loops: CDR1 KGHDR, CDR2 SFDVKD. The CDR3 totals 15 residues. Written as DNA, the CDR3 is TGTGCCACCAGTGACTCGGGACTGGTCTTTTTAGAGCAGTTCTTC. Its translation: CATSDSGLVFLEQFF.

The V call is TRBV9, the J call TRBJ2-2; TRBD2 agrees at 8 bases. The V gene's germline CDR1 is SGDLS and CDR2 YYNGEE. CDR3 length: 15 residues. The V gene end was trimmed by 4 bases and the J gene end by 5 bases; junction bases not matched to a gene: 7. CDR3 loop: CASSSTSDPTGELFF. The CDR3 nucleotides read TGTGCCAGCAGCTCGACTAGCGACCCTACCGGGGAGCTGTTTTTT. Looking up the rest from reference TRBV9 and TRBJ2-2 gives the full variable domain: DSGVTQTPKHLITATGQRVTLRCSPRSGDLSVYWYQQSLDQGLQFLIQYYNGEERAKGNILERFSAQQFPDLHSELNLSSLELGDSALYFCASSSTSDPTGELFFGEGSRLTVL.

V and J are TRBV20-1 and TRBJ2-1; no reliable D call. Germline-derived CDR1 and CDR2 are DFQATT and SNEGSKA (reference sequence). Trimming cost V 0 bases and J 7 bases, with 7 bases left between them. This CDR3 comprises 12 residues. The CDR3 nucleotides read TGCAGTGCTAGAGAAACCGGGAATGAGCAGTTCTTC. The encoded protein is CSARETGNEQFF.

This clonotype was seen many times. The rearrangement links TRBV4-1 to TRBJ1-2; D might be TRBD1 (5 bases). The CDR3 totals 19 residues. CDR1 is MGHRA and CDR2 is YSYEKL in the germline V gene. Trimming left V 0 bases short and J 7 bases short, with 27 bases between. CDR3 sequence reads: CASSQEDTTTPGSRGGYTF. DNA for the CDR3: TGCGCCAGCAGCCAAGAGGACACCACTACGCCAGGCTCGAGGGGTGGCTACACCTTC.

This clonotype was picked up a small number of times. The chain combines TRBV7-8 with TRBJ2-5; maybe TRBD1 (6 bases). The V and J ends lost 11 bases and 2 bases respectively, with 15 bases between them. This CDR3 contains 13 residues. CDR1 and CDR2 from the germline V gene are SGHVS and FQNEAQ. The CDR3, as DNA: TGTGCCCTCCTAGACAGGAGTCAAGAGACCCAGTACTTC. As protein: CALLDRSQETQYF. The whole variable domain, filled in from reference TRBV7-8 and TRBJ2-5, reads GAGVSQSPRYKVAKRGQDVALRCDPISGHVSLFWYQQALGQGPEFLTYFQNEAQLDKSGLPSDRFFAERPEGSVSTLKIQRTQQEDSAVYLCALLDRSQETQYFGPGTRLLVL.

The chain combines TRBV6-6 with TRBJ2-7; a weak D match, TRBD2 (5 bases). CDR1 MNHNY and CDR2 SVGAGI come from the germline V gene (reference sequence). V lost 6 bases and J 2 bases, leaving 20 bases between the germline ends. The CDR3 is made up of 16 amino acids. The CDR3 DNA follows: TGTGCCAGCAGATCCTATCCGGGCCCCGGGGCCTACGAGCAGTACTTC. This translates into CASRSYPGPGAYEQYF.

This clonotype was detected a few times. The V call is TRBV5-1, the J call TRBJ2-1, with D maybe TRBD2 (6 bases). The CDR3 totals 16 residues. V gave up 3 bases and J gave up 0 bases, with 13 bases separating them. The germline gives CDR1 SGHRS, CDR2 YFSETQ. CDR3 amino acids: CASSWGGRASYNEQFF. In DNA form, the CDR3 reads TGCGCCAGCAGCTGGGGAGGCAGGGCCTCCTACAATGAGCAGTTCTTC.

Only a few counts were recorded for this clonotype. The chain has TRBV12-3 or TRBV12-4 and TRBJ2-7; weak D call: TRBD2 (6 bases). The CDR3 has 16 residues. V gave up 5 bases and J gave up 4 bases, with 21 bases separating them. The DNA for the CDR3 is TGTGCCAGCAGTCCGAAACAGCGGGCCGCTGGTTACGAGCAGTACTTC. Protein product: CASSPKQRAAGYEQYF.

The V gene is TRBV7-2, the J gene TRBJ2-3, with 10 nucleotides matching TRBD2. Looked up from germline, CDR1 is SGHTA and CDR2 is FQGNSA. This CDR3 comprises 15 residues. J lost 3 bases, V lost 7 bases, and 7 bases had no gene match. The CDR3 nucleotides read TGTGCCAGCATCAGCGGGAGGGCCCAGACAGATACGCAGTATTTT. It is translated as CASISGRAQTDTQYF.

CDR3 region: CASSQGALGPTNEKLFF. In DNA form, the CDR3 reads TGTGCCAGCAGCCAGGGGGCGTTGGGACCAACTAATGAAAAACTGTTTTTT. The chain has TRBV7-6 and TRBJ1-4, with 8 bases fitting TRBD1. The germline V gene encodes CDR1 SGHVS and CDR2 FNYEAQ. V shed 5 bases and J 0 bases; nucleotides not matched to a gene: 8. The CDR3 is 17 residues long.

The rearrangement links TRBV6-6 to TRBJ2-3; 7 bases map to TRBD2. The germline gives CDR1 MNHNY, CDR2 SVGAGI (reference sequence). V shed 6 bases, J shed 3 bases, and the junction held 9 bases outside the gene matches. The CDR3 spans 15 residues. The CDR3 loop reads CASSPTSVGTDTQYF. The CDR3 coding sequence is TGTGCCAGCAGCCCAACTAGCGTAGGGACAGATACGCAGTATTTT.

The chain carries TRBV4-1 and TRBJ1-2; 9 nucleotides match TRBD1. The CDR3 spans 15 residues. V dropped 4 bases and J dropped 5; count of bases not matched to a gene: 8. Germline loops: CDR1 MGHRA, CDR2 YSYEKL. CDR3 sequence reads: CASSRSGTGLYGYTF. CDR3 DNA sequence: TGCGCCAGCAGCCGGAGCGGGACAGGGTTATATGGCTACACCTTC.

The sample holds a few counts of this clonotype. V usage is TRBV3-1 and J usage is TRBJ2-3, with D unresolved. The CDR3 length is 16 residues. The V gene lost 4 bases and the J gene lost 6 bases, with 20 bases spanning the gap. Looked up from germline, CDR1 is LGHDT and CDR2 is YNNKEL (reference sequence). CDR3 coding DNA: TGTGCCAGCAGCCCCCCCGGGCCCTCCCCCAGGGATACGCAGTATTTT. Translating gives CASSPPGPSPRDTQYF.

The chain employs TRBV10-3 and TRBJ1-2; the match to TRBD1 covers 8 bases. CDR3 size: 15 residues. V trimming: 2 bases; J trimming: 2 bases; junction bases outside the gene matches: 4. Germline CDR1 is ENHRY and CDR2 is SYGVKD. The CDR3: CAISEARDRNYGYTF. Here the CDR3 DNA reads TGTGCCATCAGTGAGGCCCGGGACAGGAACTATGGCTACACCTTC.

This clonotype came up a few times. The rearrangement uses TRBV10-3 and TRBJ1-1; 9 bases are shared with TRBD1. CDR1 and CDR2 (germline): ENHRY, SYGVKD. Trimming at V came to 5 bases and at J to 4 bases, leaving 8 bases not matched to a gene. The CDR3 is 15 residues long. CDR3 coding DNA: TGTGCCATCAGTAGACAGGGGGATTTGGCCACTGAAGCTTTCTTT. It codes for CAISRQGDLATEAFF.